A single sample is the source of the 25 T cell receptor beta chains below, sequenced in a study of cytomegalovirus exposure and HLA in healthy donors. 13 Jbeta primers and 60 Vbeta primers were used for the PCR. Produced via immunoSEQ multiplex PCR; TCRdb's table is partial and in-frame only. The listing records just over 60,000 clones. Sequencing used PBMCs. Every receptor here comes from a man under 40 in good health and CMV-seropositive.

The rearrangement links TRBV30 to TRBJ2-3; TRBD1 is a possible D gene (5 bases). This CDR3 comprises 14 residues. Germline CDR1 GTSNPN, CDR2 SVGIG (reference sequence). The V gene lost 1 base and the J gene lost 10 bases, with 18 bases spanning the gap. Written as DNA, the CDR3 is TGTGCCTGGAGTGAAGTAAGGGGTCGGAATGCGCAGTATTTT. It encodes CAWSEVRGRNAQYF.

J is TRBJ1-1 and V is TRBV6-6, with 7 bases that match TRBD1. Germline V gene data show CDR1 as MNHNY and CDR2 as SVGAGI (reference sequence). J gave up 11 bases and V 4 bases, and 7 bases lay outside the gene matches. This CDR3 region has 12 residues. The CDR3 region has the DNA TGTGCCAGCAGTTCCTCGACAGGGATCGCTTTCTTT. This translates into CASSSSTGIAFF.

V usage is TRBV19 and J usage is TRBJ1-5; the D is unclear. The CDR3 is made up of 13 amino acids. V was clipped by 6 bases and J by 3 bases, with 9 bases between them. Germline CDR1 reads LNHDA; CDR2 reads SQIVND (reference sequence). The CDR3 protein is CASSEQTNQPQHF. CDR3 DNA: TGTGCCAGTAGCGAGCAAACCAATCAGCCCCAGCATTTT.

The chain recombines TRBV6-1 with TRBJ1-4; the match to TRBD1 covers 8 bases. CDR3 size: 15 residues. V shed 7 bases and J 7 bases; nucleotides not matched to a gene: 11. CDR1 is MNHNS, CDR2 SASEGT, per germline. CDR3 DNA sequence: TGTGCCAGCAAGATAAGCCGGGACAGGACTGAAAAACTGTTTTTT. Its translation is CASKISRDRTEKLFF.

A remark on this clone: The junction shows a germline mismatch at one end, possibly a read error. The chain combines TRBV23-1 with TRBJ2-7; a weak D match, TRBD2 (6 bases). TRBV23-1 is an ORF, and what it does is uncertain. The CDR3 totals 12 residues. As DNA, the CDR3 is TGCGCCAGCAGTAAATCGAGGAGGGGCCTATACTTC. Translating gives CASSKSRRGLYF.

The rearrangement joins TRBV18 to TRBJ1-1; D is possibly TRBD1 (6 bases). V was pared by 3 bases and J by 0 bases, with 14 bases between. Germline V gene data show CDR1 as KGHSH and CDR2 as LQKENI. The CDR3 runs 16 residues. This chain's CDR3 is CASSPFKTGLNTEAFF. As DNA, the CDR3 is TGTGCCAGCTCACCTTTTAAGACAGGTTTGAACACTGAAGCTTTCTTT.

This chain uses TRBV5-4 with TRBJ2-5, with 7 bases that match TRBD1. The J call may be incorrect, as the DNA end agrees better with TRBJ2-7. The V gene's germline CDR1 is SGHNT and CDR2 YYREEE (reference sequence). The CDR3 is 15 residues long. Here the CDR3 DNA reads TGTGCCAGCAGCTTCGAAGGGACAGATCTTTCCGAGCAGTACTTC. This sequence encodes CASSFEGTDLSEQYF.

The chain employs TRBV19 and TRBJ2-7; possibly TRBD1 for D (5 bases). Germline CDR1 is LNHDA and CDR2 is SQIVND (reference sequence). This CDR3 is built from 13 residues. V was cut by 3 bases and J by 2 bases, with 8 bases left in between. The CDR3 coding sequence is TGTGCCAGTAGTATTCAAGGGGCCTACGAGCAGTACTTC. As protein: CASSIQGAYEQYF.

This chain connects TRBV7-3 to TRBJ2-3; possible D gene TRBD1, 5 bases. Germline CDR1 and CDR2: SGHTA and FQGTGA. V gave up 2 bases and J gave up 3 bases, with 9 bases separating them. The CDR3 is made up of 14 amino acids. The CDR3 region has the DNA TGTGCCAGCAGCTTAGGCAGGGTAACAGATACGCAGTATTTT. As protein: CASSLGRVTDTQYF.

About this clone itself: Germline and junction disagree at one end, which may indicate a read error. This chain uses TRBV19 with TRBJ2-5; TRBD1 matches at 11 bases. The length of the CDR3 is 14 residues. The V gene's germline CDR1 is LNHDA and CDR2 SQIVND (reference sequence). The CDR3 region is CASSAGTGGENQYF. CDR3 coding DNA: TGTGCCAGTAGTGCCGGGACAGGGGGAGAGAACCAGTACTTC.

The chain carries TRBV4-2 and TRBJ2-5; the match to TRBD2 covers 8 bases. The CDR3 is made up of 17 amino acids. V trimming: 0 bases; J trimming: 1 base; junction bases outside the gene matches: 7. The germline V gene encodes CDR1 LGHNA and CDR2 YNFKEQ. The DNA for the CDR3 is TGTGCCAGCAGCCAAGAAGGTAGCGGGGCGCTCCAAGAGACCCAGTACTTC. Amino acid sequence: CASSQEGSGALQETQYF.

The genes are TRBV13 and TRBJ2-1; 11 bases match TRBD2. The CDR3 contains 18 residues. CDR1 is PRHDT and CDR2 is FYEKMQ in the germline V gene (reference sequence). Trimming removed 0 bases from V and 0 bases from J; junction bases left unmatched: 4. The CDR3 sequence: CASSLGSGRVSSYNEQFF. The CDR3, as DNA: TGTGCCAGCAGCTTAGGTAGCGGGAGGGTTAGCTCCTACAATGAGCAGTTCTTC.

CDR3 bases: TGTGCCATCACCGCCCAACTAGCGGGAGGCTACGAGCAGTACTTC. Translation gives CAITAQLAGGYEQYF. The V gene is TRBV10-3, the J gene TRBJ2-7, with 12 bases matching TRBD2. CDR1 ENHRY and CDR2 SYGVKD come from the germline V gene. The CDR3 is 15 residues long. Unmatched junction bases numbered 7, after V lost 7 bases and J lost 3 bases.

The genes are TRBV5-1 and TRBJ1-1, with D unresolved. V lost 0 bases, J lost 2 bases, and 11 bases lay in between. This CDR3 is built from 15 residues. Germline loops: CDR1 SGHRS, CDR2 YFSETQ. The CDR3 region is CASSLAAGHNTEAFF. DNA for the CDR3: TGCGCCAGCAGCTTGGCGGCAGGTCATAACACTGAAGCTTTCTTT.

V is TRBV4-1 and J is TRBJ1-5; D remains ambiguous. CDR1 is MGHRA and CDR2 is YSYEKL in the germline V gene. The V end lost 0 bases, the J end lost 5 bases, and 8 bases lay between the germline ends. The CDR3 is 14 residues long. CDR3 protein: CASSQDGRDQPQHF. Written as DNA, the CDR3 is TGCGCCAGCAGCCAAGATGGGCGGGATCAGCCCCAGCATTTT.

The chain links TRBV27 to TRBJ2-1, with 14 bases matching TRBD2. CDR1 MNHEY and CDR2 SMNVEV come from the germline V gene (reference sequence). The CDR3 sequence is 17 residues long. J gave up 0 bases and V 4 bases, and 2 bases lay outside the gene matches. In DNA form, the CDR3 reads TGTGCCAGCAGTTCGGGACTAGCGGGGGCCTCCTACAATGAGCAGTTCTTC. Protein: CASSSGLAGASYNEQFF.

The gene calls are TRBV6-1 and TRBJ2-7, with a possible D match to TRBD1 (6 bases). The germline CDR1 and CDR2 sequences are MNHNS and SASEGT. V was cut by 5 bases and J by 6 bases, with 17 bases left in between. The CDR3 totals 14 residues. In DNA, the CDR3 is TGTGCCAGCAGTAAGGACTCAGGGGTTGGCGAGCAGTACTTC. Residues: CASSKDSGVGEQYF.

The V gene is TRBV15, the J gene TRBJ1-4; 8 nucleotides match TRBD1. The CDR3 runs to 16 residues. Germline-derived CDR1 and CDR2 are LNHNV and YYDKDF (reference sequence). The V segment lost 1 base and the J segment 7 bases; nucleotides outside the gene matches: 8. The CDR3 reads CATSRVQGASPEKLFF. DNA of the CDR3: TGTGCCACCAGCAGAGTGCAGGGGGCGAGCCCTGAAAAACTGTTTTTT.

The chain joins TRBV2 to TRBJ2-5; D gene ambiguous. The V end lost 1 base, the J end lost 3 bases, and 6 bases lay between the germline ends. Germline V CDR1 and CDR2: SNHLY, FYNNEI. The CDR3 extends over 13 amino acids. This CDR3 is CASSEGLEETQYF. The CDR3 DNA reads TGTGCCAGCAGTGAAGGGCTAGAAGAGACCCAGTACTTC.

The V gene is TRBV6-1, the J gene TRBJ2-7; the match to TRBD1 covers 11 bases. Germline CDR1 reads MNHNS; CDR2 reads SASEGT. V dropped 11 bases and J dropped 3; count of bases not matched to a gene: 9. The CDR3 sequence is 14 residues long. The CDR3 nucleotides read TGTGCCGACCCGGCGGACAGGGGGCTCTACGAGCAGTACTTC. Residues: CADPADRGLYEQYF.

This rearrangement joins TRBV6-5 to TRBJ2-5; D may be TRBD1 (5 bases). Germline V lookup: CDR1 MNHEY, CDR2 SVGAGI. Between the trimmed V and J ends, which lost 6 bases and 4 bases, there was a span of 9 bases. The CDR3 is made up of 12 amino acids. The CDR3, as DNA: TGTGCCAGCAGGACAGTCGGAGAGACCCAGTACTTC. It encodes CASRTVGETQYF.

The chain carries TRBV6-1 and TRBJ1-2; D ambiguous. This CDR3 comprises 12 residues. Trimming took off 2 bases at V and 5 bases at J, with 6 bases between the two ends. CDR1 is MNHNS, CDR2 SASEGT, per germline. The CDR3 loop is CASSESQYGYTF. As DNA, the CDR3 is TGTGCCAGCAGTGAATCTCAGTATGGCTACACCTTC.

The V call is TRBV15, the J call TRBJ1-1; possibly TRBD1 for D (6 bases). The CDR3 contains 15 residues. Between the trimmed V and J ends, which lost 0 bases and 0 bases, there was a span of 8 bases. CDR1 and CDR2 from the germline V gene are LNHNV and YYDKDF (reference sequence). The DNA of the CDR3 is TGTGCCACCAGCAGAGAACAGGGCTTGAACACTGAAGCTTTCTTT. Protein product: CATSREQGLNTEAFF.

The genes are TRBV2 and TRBJ2-7, with 9 bases aligning to TRBD1. This CDR3 comprises 13 residues. J gave up 0 bases and V 7 bases, and 1 base lay outside the gene matches. The germline gives CDR1 SNHLY, CDR2 FYNNEI. The CDR3: CASTDRGSYEQYF. The CDR3 DNA is TGTGCCAGCACGGACAGGGGCTCCTACGAGCAGTACTTC.

Here the CDR3 DNA reads TGTGCCAGCAGCTTAGCGCCCCGGGTCCGGCCCAATCAGCCCCAGCATTTT. Amino acid sequence: CASSLAPRVRPNQPQHF. This chain uses TRBV7-8 with TRBJ1-5; D not resolved. Germline V gene lookup returns CDR1 SGHVS and CDR2 FQNEAQ. The CDR3 totals 17 residues. Trimming took off 0 bases at V and 3 bases at J, with 15 bases between the two ends. Drawing the rest from reference TRBV7-8 and TRBJ1-5, the complete variable domain is GAGVSQSPRYKVAKRGQDVALRCDPISGHVSLFWYQQALGQGPEFLTYFQNEAQLDKSGLPSDRFFAERPEGSVSTLKIQRTQQEDSAVYLCASSLAPRVRPNQPQHFGDGTRLSIL.